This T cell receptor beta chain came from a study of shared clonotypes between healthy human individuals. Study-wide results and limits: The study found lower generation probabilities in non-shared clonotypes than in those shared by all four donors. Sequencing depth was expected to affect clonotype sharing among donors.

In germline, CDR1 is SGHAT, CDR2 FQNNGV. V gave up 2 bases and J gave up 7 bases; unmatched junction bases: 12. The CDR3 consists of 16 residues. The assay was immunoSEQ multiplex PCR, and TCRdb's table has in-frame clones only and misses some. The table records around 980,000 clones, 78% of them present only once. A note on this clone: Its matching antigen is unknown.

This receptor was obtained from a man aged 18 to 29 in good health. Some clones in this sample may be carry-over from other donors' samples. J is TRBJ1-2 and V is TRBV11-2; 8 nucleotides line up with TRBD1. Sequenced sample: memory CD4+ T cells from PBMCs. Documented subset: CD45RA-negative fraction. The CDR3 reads CASSLSMGRGQGGYTF. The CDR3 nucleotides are TGTGCCAGCAGCTTATCAATGGGCAGGGGGCAAGGTGGCTACACCTTC.